The 8 T cell receptor beta chains given below trace back to one sample, sequenced in a study of T-cell memory formation after mild COVID-19. MiXCR was run by TCRdb on the 5' RACE reads, yielding one entry per CDR3 protein. This sample has 150,000 or so distinct CDR3 sequences, with roughly 14% found just once. The sequencing input was PBMCs or a T cell subset sorted from them (not recorded which). These receptors all stem from an adult woman who had mild COVID-19 (a few samples of this study predate the infection). Cell type and time point are not known.

The chain carries TRBV6-5 and TRBJ2-7, with 8 bases fitting TRBD2. After removal of 6 bases from V and 2 bases from J, the junction contained 12 bases not matched to a gene. Germline V lookup: CDR1 MNHEY, CDR2 SVGAGI. This CDR3 contains 16 residues. The CDR3 here is CASSRGLAGFAYEQYF. The DNA of the CDR3 is TGTGCCAGCAGCCGCGGGTTAGCGGGGTTCGCCTACGAGCAGTACTTC.

The chain recombines TRBV6-1 with TRBJ2-3; 8 positions agree with TRBD2. The ends lost 6 bases at V and 1 base at J; junction bases unmatched: 3. Germline assignment: CDR1 MNHNS and CDR2 SASEGT. The CDR3 extends over 14 amino acids. DNA of the CDR3: TGTGCCAGCAGCCCCGGGGGGGGCACAGATACGCAGTATTTT. This sequence encodes CASSPGGGTDTQYF.

To note about this clonotype: It may be a read error: a sequence one base away is much more abundant. The CDR3 DNA is TGTGCCAGCAGCACAAGGGACCGGGAGACCCAGTACTTC. Encoded protein: CASSTRDRETQYF. This chain uses TRBV7-3 with TRBJ2-5, with D perhaps given as TRBD1 or TRBD2 (5 bases each). CDR1 and CDR2 (germline): SGHTA, FQGTGA. The CDR3 extends over 13 amino acids. The ends were cut back, 5 bases at V and 5 bases at J, with 12 bases in the middle.

This clonotype has a handful of counts. This chain connects TRBV6-4 to TRBJ2-5, with TRBD2 matching 11 bases. Looked up from germline, CDR1 is MRHNA and CDR2 is SNTAGT. The trim removed 6 bases at V and 1 base at J, leaving 4 bases unmatched. CDR3 length: 15 amino acids. The CDR3 spells CASSEGTSGQETQYF. The CDR3 region has the DNA TGTGCCAGCAGCGAGGGGACTAGCGGCCAAGAGACCCAGTACTTC.

CDR3 loop: CASSLAMGQGTDTQYF. The CDR3 region has the DNA TGCGCCAGCAGCTTGGCCATGGGACAGGGCACAGATACGCAGTATTTT. The V gene is TRBV5-1, the J gene TRBJ2-3, with 8 bases matching TRBD1. In germline, CDR1 is SGHRS, CDR2 YFSETQ. The CDR3 runs 16 residues. Germline trimming cut 0 bases from V and 1 base from J; bases unmatched to any gene: 4. Based on the CDR3 plus reference TRBV5-1 and TRBJ2-3, the full variable domain is KAGVTQTPRYLIKTRGQQVTLSCSPISGHRSVSWYQQTPGQGLQFLFEYFSETQRNKGNFPGRFSGRQFSNSRSEMNVSTLELGDSALYLCASSLAMGQGTDTQYFGPGTRLTVL.

The V call is TRBV11-3, the J call TRBJ1-1, with D unresolved. V lost 3 bases, J lost 7 bases, and 15 bases lay in between. Per germline, CDR1 SGHNT and CDR2 YENEEA. This CDR3 spans 14 amino acids. CDR3 sequence: CASSLEEVGVEAFF. CDR3 DNA: TGTGCCAGCAGCTTGGAAGAGGTAGGAGTTGAAGCTTTCTTT.

This sequence joins TRBV12-3 or TRBV12-4 and TRBJ2-5; 8 nucleotides line up with TRBD2. The CDR3 sequence is 14 residues long. The V and J ends lost 3 bases and 3 bases, in that order; junction bases with no gene match: 3. For the CDR3, the DNA is TGTGCCAGCAGTTTGAGCGGGAGAGAAGAGACCCAGTACTTC. Translated: CASSLSGREETQYF.

The chain employs TRBV19 and TRBJ2-7, with no clear D. Germline-derived CDR1 and CDR2 are LNHDA and SQIVND (reference sequence). Trimming pared 1 base from V and 2 bases from J, leaving 12 bases between. The CDR3 spans 15 residues. The chain's CDR3 is CASSIAAGPTYEQYF. In nucleotides, the CDR3 is TGTGCCAGTAGTATAGCGGCAGGCCCAACCTACGAGCAGTACTTC.